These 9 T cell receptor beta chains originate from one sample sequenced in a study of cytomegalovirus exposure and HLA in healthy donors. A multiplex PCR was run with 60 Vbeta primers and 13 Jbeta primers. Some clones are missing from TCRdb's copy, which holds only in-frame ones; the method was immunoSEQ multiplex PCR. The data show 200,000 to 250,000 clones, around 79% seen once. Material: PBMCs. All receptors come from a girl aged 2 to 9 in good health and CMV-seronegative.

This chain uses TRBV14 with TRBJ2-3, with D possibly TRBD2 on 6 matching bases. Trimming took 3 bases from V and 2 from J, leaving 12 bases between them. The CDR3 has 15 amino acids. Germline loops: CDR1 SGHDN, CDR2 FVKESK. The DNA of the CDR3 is TGTGCCAGCAGCCAGGCGGGATTCTCCACAGATACGCAGTATTTT. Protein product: CASSQAGFSTDTQYF.

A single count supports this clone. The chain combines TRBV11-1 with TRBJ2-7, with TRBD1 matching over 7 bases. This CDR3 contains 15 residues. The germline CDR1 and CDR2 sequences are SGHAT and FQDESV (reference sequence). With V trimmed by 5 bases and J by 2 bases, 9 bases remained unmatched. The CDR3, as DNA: TGTGCCAGCAGCCGAATGGGACAGCACACCTACGAGCAGTACTTC. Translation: CASSRMGQHTYEQYF.

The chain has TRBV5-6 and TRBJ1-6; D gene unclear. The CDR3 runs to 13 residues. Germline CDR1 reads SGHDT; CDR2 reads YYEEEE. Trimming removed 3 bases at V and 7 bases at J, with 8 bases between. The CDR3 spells CASSYWRNSPLHF. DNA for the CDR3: TGTGCCAGCAGCTACTGGAGGAATTCACCCCTCCACTTT.

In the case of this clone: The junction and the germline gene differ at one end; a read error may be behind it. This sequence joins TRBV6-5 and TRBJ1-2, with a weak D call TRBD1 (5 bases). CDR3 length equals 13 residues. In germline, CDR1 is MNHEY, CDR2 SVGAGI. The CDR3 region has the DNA TGTGCCAGCAGTAGTTCAGGGAGGGCTTTCGGAATTTTC. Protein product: CASSSSGRAFGIF.

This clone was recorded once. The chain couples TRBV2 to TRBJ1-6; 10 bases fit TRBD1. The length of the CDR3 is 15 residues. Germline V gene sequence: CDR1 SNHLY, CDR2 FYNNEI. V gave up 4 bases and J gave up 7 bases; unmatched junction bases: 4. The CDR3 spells CASSGDRGGNSPLHF. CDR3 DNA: TGTGCCAGCAGTGGGGACAGGGGAGGCAATTCACCCCTCCACTTT.

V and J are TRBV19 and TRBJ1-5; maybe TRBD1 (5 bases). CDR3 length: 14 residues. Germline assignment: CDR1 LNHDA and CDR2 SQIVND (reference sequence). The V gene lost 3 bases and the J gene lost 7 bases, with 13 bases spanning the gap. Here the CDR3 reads CASSMDTLGQPQHF. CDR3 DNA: TGTGCCAGTAGTATGGACACTCTAGGGCAGCCCCAGCATTTT.

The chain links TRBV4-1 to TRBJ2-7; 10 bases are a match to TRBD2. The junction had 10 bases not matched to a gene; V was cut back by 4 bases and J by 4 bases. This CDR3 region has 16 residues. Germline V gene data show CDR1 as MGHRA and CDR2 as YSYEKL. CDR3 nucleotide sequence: TGCGCCAGCAGCCCTACCCGGCTAGCGGGGGTTTACGAGCAGTACTTC. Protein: CASSPTRLAGVYEQYF.

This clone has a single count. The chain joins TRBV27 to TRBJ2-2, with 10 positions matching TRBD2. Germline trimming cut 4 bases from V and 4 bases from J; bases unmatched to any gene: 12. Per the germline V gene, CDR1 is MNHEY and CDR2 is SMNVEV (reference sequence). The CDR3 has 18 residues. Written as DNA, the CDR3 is TGTGCCAGCAGTTCCGGACTAGCGGAGATAGGGGGCACCGGGGAGCTGTTTTTT. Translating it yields CASSSGLAEIGGTGELFF.

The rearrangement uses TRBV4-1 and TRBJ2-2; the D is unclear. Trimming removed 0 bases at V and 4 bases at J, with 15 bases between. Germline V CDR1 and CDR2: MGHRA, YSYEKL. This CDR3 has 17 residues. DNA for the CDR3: TGCGCCAGCAGCCAAGACCCAGTCGGAGCGAGCACCGGGGAGCTGTTTTTT. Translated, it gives CASSQDPVGASTGELFF.